Below are 3 T cell receptor beta chains sequenced from a single sample in a study of blood T cell repertoires in COVID-19. The data were produced by immunoSEQ multiplex PCR, yet TCRdb's version contains in-frame clones alone and is incomplete. Seen here are 300,000 to 350,000 clones, 80% to 90% observed once, and the top ten hold 2.2%. The source material was PBMCs or T cells enriched from blood (not recorded which). These receptors were taken from a man between 25 and 39 years old who had recovered from COVID-19.

The V call is TRBV10-3, the J call TRBJ2-7, with 7 bases identical to TRBD2. The CDR3 runs to 15 residues. Per the germline V gene, CDR1 is ENHRY and CDR2 is SYGVKD. V was clipped by 0 bases and J by 5 bases; unmatched bases: 7. CDR3 sequence: CAISESGRGIDEQYF. CDR3 in DNA: TGTGCCATCAGTGAGTCGGGGAGGGGCATCGACGAGCAGTACTTC.

The chain uses TRBV5-4 and TRBJ1-4; 12 nucleotides align to TRBD1. Germline trimming cut 5 bases from V and 6 bases from J; bases unmatched to any gene: 8. This CDR3 comprises 16 residues. CDR1 SGHNT and CDR2 YYREEE come from the germline V gene (reference sequence). CDR3 residues: CASSGTGGEHYEKLFF. The CDR3 region has the DNA TGTGCCAGCAGTGGGACAGGGGGCGAACATTATGAAAAACTGTTTTTT. The full variable domain, rest sourced from reference TRBV5-4 and TRBJ1-4, is ETGVTQSPTHLIKTRGQQVTLRCSSQSGHNTVSWYQQALGQGPQFIFQYYREEENGRGNFPPRFSGLQFPNYSSELNVNALELDDSALYLCASSGTGGEHYEKLFFGSGTQLSVL.

The chain recombines TRBV5-5 with TRBJ2-3, with TRBD2 as a possible D gene (5 bases). The CDR3 spans 16 residues. Germline V CDR1 and CDR2: SGHKS, YYEKEE (reference sequence). V lost 4 bases, J lost 0 bases, and 15 bases lay in between. In DNA, the CDR3 is TGTGCCAGCAGCGATAGCAGGCGGACTAGCACAGATACGCAGTATTTT. Protein: CASSDSRRTSTDTQYF.